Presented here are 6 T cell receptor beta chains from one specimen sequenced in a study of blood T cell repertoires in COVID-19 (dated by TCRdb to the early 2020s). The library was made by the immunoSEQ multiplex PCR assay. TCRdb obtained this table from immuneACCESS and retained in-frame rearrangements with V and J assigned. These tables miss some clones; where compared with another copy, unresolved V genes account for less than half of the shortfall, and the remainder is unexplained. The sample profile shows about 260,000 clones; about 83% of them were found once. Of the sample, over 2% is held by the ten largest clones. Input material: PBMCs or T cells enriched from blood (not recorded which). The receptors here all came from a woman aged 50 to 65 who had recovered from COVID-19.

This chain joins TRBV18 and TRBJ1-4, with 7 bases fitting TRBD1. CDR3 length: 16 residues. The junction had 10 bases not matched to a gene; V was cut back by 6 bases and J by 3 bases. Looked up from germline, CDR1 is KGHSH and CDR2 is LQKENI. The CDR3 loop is CASSPDRAQSNEKLFF. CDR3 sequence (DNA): TGTGCCAGCTCCCCCGACAGGGCGCAGTCTAATGAAAAACTGTTTTTT.

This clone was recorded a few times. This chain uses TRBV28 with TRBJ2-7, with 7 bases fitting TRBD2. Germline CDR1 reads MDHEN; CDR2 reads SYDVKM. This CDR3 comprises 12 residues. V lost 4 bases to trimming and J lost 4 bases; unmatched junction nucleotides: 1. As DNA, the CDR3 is TGTGCCAGCAGTTGGGGGGGTTACGAGCAGTACTTC. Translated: CASSWGGYEQYF.

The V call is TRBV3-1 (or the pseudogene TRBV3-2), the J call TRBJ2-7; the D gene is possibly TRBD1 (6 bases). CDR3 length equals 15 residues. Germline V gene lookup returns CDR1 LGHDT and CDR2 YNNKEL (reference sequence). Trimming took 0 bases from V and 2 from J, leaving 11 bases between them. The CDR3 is CASSQEGDRTYEQYF. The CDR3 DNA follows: TGTGCCAGCAGCCAAGAGGGAGACAGGACCTACGAGCAGTACTTC.

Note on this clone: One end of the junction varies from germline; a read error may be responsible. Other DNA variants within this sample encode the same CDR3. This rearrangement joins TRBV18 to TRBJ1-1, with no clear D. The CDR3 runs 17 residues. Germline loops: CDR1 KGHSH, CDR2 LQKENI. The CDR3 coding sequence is TGTGCCAGTTCACCACGTCAGATACGGGATAGGAACACTGAAGCTTTCTTT. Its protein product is CASSPRQIRDRNTEAFF.

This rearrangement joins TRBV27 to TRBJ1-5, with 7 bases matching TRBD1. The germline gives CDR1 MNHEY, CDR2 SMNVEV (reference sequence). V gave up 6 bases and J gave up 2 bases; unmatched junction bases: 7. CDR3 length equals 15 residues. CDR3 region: CASSPDRVGNQPQHF. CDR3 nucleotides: TGTGCCAGCAGCCCAGACAGGGTGGGCAATCAGCCCCAGCATTTT.

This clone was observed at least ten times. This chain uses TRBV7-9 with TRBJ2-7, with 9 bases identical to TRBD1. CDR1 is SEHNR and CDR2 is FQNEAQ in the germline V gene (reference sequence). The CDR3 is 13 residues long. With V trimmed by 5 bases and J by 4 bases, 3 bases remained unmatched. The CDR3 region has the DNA TGTGCCAGCAGCGCACAGGGGGCTTACGAGCAGTACTTC. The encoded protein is CASSAQGAYEQYF.